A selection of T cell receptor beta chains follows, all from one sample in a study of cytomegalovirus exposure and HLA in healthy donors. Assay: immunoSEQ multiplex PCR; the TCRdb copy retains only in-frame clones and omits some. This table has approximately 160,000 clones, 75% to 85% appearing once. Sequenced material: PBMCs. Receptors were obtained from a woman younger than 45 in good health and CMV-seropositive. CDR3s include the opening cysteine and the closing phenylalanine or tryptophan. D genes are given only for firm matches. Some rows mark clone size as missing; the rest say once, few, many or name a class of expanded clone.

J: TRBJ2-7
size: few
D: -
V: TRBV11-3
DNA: TGTGCCAGCAGCTTAGTCCAGGGGACCTACGAGCAGTACTTC
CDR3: CASSLVQGTYEQYF

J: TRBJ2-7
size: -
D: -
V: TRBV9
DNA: TGTGCCAGCAGCGTAGGTGAGGTTTCGTCCGAGCAGTACTTC
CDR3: CASSVGEVSSEQYF

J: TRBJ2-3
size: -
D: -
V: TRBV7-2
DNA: TGTGCCAGCAGCCTCCAAGGGGGGGGCACAGATACGCAGTATTTT
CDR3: CASSLQGGGTDTQYF

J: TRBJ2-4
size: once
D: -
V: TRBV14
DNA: TGTGCCAGCAGCCAAGGATTGGCTTTTGGAGATATTCAGTACTTC
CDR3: CASSQGLAFGDIQYF

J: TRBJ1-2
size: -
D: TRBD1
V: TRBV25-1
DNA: TGTGCCAGCAGCCCGGGACAGGCCTGGGGCTACACCTTC
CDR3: CASSPGQAWGYTF

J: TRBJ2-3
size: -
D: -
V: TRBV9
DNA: TGTGCCAGCAGCGTACGTTCACAGGGCTCAGGAGATACGCAGTATTTT
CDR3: CASSVRSQGSGDTQYF

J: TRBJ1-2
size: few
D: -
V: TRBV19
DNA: TGTGCCAGTGATGTAGAGGGGGAGCCGGGACACAAAATGAGTGGCTACACCTTC
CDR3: CASDVEGEPGHKMSGYTF

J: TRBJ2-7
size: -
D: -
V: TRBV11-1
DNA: TGTGCCAGCAGCCGTGTGACAGGATTTTACGAGCAGTACTTC
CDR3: CASSRVTGFYEQYF

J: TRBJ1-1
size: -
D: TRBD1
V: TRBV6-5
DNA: TGTGCCACCCGACAGGGGCAGTACACTGAAGCTTTCTTT
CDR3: CATRQGQYTEAFF

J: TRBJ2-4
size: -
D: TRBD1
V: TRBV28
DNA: TGTGCCAGCAGGCCGGGACAGGGGGCATTAAACATTCAGTACTTC
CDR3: CASRPGQGALNIQYF

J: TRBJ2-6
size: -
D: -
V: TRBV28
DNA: TGTGCCAGCAGTGCAAAAACAATCTCTGGGGCCAACGTCCTGACTTTC
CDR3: CASSAKTISGANVLTF

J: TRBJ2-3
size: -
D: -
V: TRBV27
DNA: TGTGCCAGCAGTTTGCAGGACTCTAGCACAGATACGCAGTATTTT
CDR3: CASSLQDSSTDTQYF

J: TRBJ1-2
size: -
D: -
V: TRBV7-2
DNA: TGTGCCAGCAGCTTAGCGGGGGCCTCAGCTAACTATGGCTACACCTTC
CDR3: CASSLAGASANYGYTF

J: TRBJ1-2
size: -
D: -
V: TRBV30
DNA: TGTGCCTGGAGCCCAGGGTATGGCTACACCTTC
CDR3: CAWSPGYGYTF

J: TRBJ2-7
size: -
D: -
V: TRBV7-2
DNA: TGTGCCAGCAGCCGCGGGACGCTTCCCTACGAGCAGTACTTC
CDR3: CASSRGTLPYEQYF

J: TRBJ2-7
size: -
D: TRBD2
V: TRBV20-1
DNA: TGCAGCTGGACTAGCAGCTACGAGCAGTACTTC
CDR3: CSWTSSYEQYF

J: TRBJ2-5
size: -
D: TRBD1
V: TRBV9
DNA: TGTGCCAGCAGCGGACCCGCAGGGGGCGAAGAGACCCAGTACTTC
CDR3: CASSGPAGGEETQYF

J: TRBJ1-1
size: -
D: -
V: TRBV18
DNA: TGTGCCAGCTCACCCGGGACTTCTATGAACACTGAAGCTTTCTTT
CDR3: CASSPGTSMNTEAFF

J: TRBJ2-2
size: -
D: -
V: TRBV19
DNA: TGTGCCAGTAGTATTACCCAGGGAAGGAGTGACACCGGGGAGCTGTTTTTT
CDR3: CASSITQGRSDTGELFF

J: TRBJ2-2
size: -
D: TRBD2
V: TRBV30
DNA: TGTGCCTGGAGTAGGCGGGAGAGCACCGGGGAGCTGTTTTTT
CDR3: CAWSRRESTGELFF

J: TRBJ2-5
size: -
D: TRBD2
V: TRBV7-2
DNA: TGTGCCAGCAGCTCTGAGGGACTAGCGGGCCAAGAGACCCAGTACTTC
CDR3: CASSSEGLAGQETQYF

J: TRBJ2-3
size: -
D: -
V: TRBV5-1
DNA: TGCGCCAGCGGCCTAAAGGGGGTCGCTAGCACAGATACGCAGTATTTT
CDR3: CASGLKGVASTDTQYF

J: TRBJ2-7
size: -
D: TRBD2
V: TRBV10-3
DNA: TGTGCCATCAGTGAGTCGAGCCTAGCGGGAGGACGAGACGAGCAGTACTTC
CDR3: CAISESSLAGGRDEQYF

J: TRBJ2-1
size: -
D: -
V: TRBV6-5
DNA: TGTGCCAGCAGTTACGACGCGGGGTCCTACAATGAGCAGTTCTTC
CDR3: CASSYDAGSYNEQFF

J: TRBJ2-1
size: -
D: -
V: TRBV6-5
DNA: TGTGCCAGCAGCCAACCGCGGCGGGACGGGGAGCAGTTCTTC
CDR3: CASSQPRRDGEQFF

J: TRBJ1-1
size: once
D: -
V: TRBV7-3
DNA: TGTGCCAGCAGCTTAAGGAGCGGTCGGATGAACACTGAAGCTTTCTTT
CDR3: CASSLRSGRMNTEAFF

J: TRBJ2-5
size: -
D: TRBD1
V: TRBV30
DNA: TGTGCCTGGAGTGTAAAGGGGGCTGGAGAGACCCAGTACTTC
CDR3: CAWSVKGAGETQYF

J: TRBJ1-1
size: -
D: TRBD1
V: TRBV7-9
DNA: TGTGCCAGCAGCCTAGGGACAGCGAACACTGAAGCTTTCTTT
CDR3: CASSLGTANTEAFF

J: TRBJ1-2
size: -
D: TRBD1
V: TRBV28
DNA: TGTGCCAACCGACAGGGGGCAGGCTATGGCTACACCTTC
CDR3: CANRQGAGYGYTF

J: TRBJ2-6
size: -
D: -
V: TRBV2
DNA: TGTGCCAGCAGTGAACCCGGGGGCTCTGGGGCCAACGTCCTGACTTTC
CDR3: CASSEPGGSGANVLTF

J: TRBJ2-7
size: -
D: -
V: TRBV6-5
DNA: TGTGCCAGCAAAAAAGGGGACACTTCCTACGAGCAGTACTTC
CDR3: CASKKGDTSYEQYF

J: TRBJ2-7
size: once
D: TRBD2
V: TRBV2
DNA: TGTGCCAGCTTCCCCCTAGCGGCCTACGAGCAGTACTTC
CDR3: CASFPLAAYEQYF

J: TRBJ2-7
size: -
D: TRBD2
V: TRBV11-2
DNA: TGTGCCAGCAGCTTAGGAGCGGGAGGGTCGGACGAGCAGTACTTC
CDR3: CASSLGAGGSDEQYF

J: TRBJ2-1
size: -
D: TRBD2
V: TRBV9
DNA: TGTGCCAGCAGCGTAGGGCTAGCGGGAGGGCCGGCGGGGGACAATGAGCAGTTCTTC
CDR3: CASSVGLAGGPAGDNEQFF

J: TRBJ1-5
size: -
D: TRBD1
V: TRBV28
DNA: TGTGCCAGCAGTTTATCGGGACAGGGCAATCAGCCCCAGCATTTT
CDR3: CASSLSGQGNQPQHF

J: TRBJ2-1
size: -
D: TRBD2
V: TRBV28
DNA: TGTGCCAGCAGTTTACCGCTAGCGGGAGGGGGGAGCTCCTACAATGAGCAGTTCTTC
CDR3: CASSLPLAGGGSSYNEQFF

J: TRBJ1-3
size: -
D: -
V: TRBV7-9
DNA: TGTGCCAGCAGCTACACGGGGAACACCATATATTTT
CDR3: CASSYTGNTIYF

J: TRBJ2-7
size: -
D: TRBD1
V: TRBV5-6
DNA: TGTGCCAGCAGCTTGGAGCAGGGGGAGAGTTACGAGCAGTACTTC
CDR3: CASSLEQGESYEQYF

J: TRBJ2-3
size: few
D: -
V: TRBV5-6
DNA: TGTGCCAGCAGCTCGGTCGGGGGAGCTCCCCCAGATACGCAGTATTTT
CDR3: CASSSVGGAPPDTQYF

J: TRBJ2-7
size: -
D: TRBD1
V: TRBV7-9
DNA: TGTGCCAGCAGCTTCCACGGGACAGGGGGACAAGAGCAGTACTTC
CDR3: CASSFHGTGGQEQYF

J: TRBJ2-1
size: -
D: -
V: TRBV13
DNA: TGTGCCAGCAGCGCGGACTTTCACTCCTACAATGAGCAGTTCTTC
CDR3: CASSADFHSYNEQFF

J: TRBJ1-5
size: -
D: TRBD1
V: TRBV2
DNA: TGTGCCAGCAGCCCCGTGACAGGGGGCAATCAGCCCCAGCATTTT
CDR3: CASSPVTGGNQPQHF

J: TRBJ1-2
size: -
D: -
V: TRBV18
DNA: TGTGCCAGCTCACCCCTTATAGGGGTCGGCTATGGCTACACCTTC
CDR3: CASSPLIGVGYGYTF

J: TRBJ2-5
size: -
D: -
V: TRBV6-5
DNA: TGTGCCAGCAGTTACCTACAGGATCAAGAGACCCAGTACTTC
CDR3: CASSYLQDQETQYF

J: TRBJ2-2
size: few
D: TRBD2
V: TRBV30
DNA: TGTGCCTGGGGGACTAGCGGGCAGGGCACCGGGGAGCTGTTTTTT
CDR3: CAWGTSGQGTGELFF

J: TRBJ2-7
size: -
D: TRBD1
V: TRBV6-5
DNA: TGTGCCAGCAGCGACAGGGTAACCTACGAGCAGTACTTC
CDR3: CASSDRVTYEQYF

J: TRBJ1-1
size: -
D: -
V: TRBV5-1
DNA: TGCGCCAGCAGCTTCGAGGGAATGAACACTGAAGCTTTCTTT
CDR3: CASSFEGMNTEAFF

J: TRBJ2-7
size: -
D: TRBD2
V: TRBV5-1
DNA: TGCGCCAGCAGCTTGTCTGGCGGGAGCTACGAGCAGTACTTC
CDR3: CASSLSGGSYEQYF

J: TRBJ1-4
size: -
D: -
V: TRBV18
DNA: TGTGCCAGCTCACCAGGCCAGTCTGAAAAACTGTTTTTT
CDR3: CASSPGQSEKLFF

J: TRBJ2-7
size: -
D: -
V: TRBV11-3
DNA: TGTGCCAGCAGCTCGCCCACGACTACGCTCTACGAGCAGTACTTC
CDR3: CASSSPTTTLYEQYF

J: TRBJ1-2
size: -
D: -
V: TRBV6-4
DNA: TGTGCCAGCAGTGAAAGACTCTCCAACTATGGCTACACCTTC
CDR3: CASSERLSNYGYTF

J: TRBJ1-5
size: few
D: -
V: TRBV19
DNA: TGTGCCAGTAGTATAGATAGGGGGAATCAGCCCCAGCATTTT
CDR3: CASSIDRGNQPQHF

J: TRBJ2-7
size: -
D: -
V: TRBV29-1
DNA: TGCAGCGTTATAAGGCAGGGGCCGAGCTCCTACGAGCAGTACTTC
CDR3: CSVIRQGPSSYEQYF

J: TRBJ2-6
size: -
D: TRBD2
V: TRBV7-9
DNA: TGTGCCAGCAGCTTAGAGCGGGGAGCTGGGGCCAACGTCCTGACTTTC
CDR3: CASSLERGAGANVLTF

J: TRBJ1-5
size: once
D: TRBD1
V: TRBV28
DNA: TGTGCCAGCAGCGCCGGGACAGGGGTCTATCAGCCCCAGCATTTT
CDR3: CASSAGTGVYQPQHF

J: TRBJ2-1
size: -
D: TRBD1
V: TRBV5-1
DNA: TGCGCCAGCAGCTTGGGGACAGGGGGCCTCAATGAGCAGTTCTTC
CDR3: CASSLGTGGLNEQFF

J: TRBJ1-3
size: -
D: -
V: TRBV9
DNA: TGTGCCAGCGGGGCCGGGCTCGCTGGAAACACCATATATTTT
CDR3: CASGAGLAGNTIYF

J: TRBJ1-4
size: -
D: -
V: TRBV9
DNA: TGTGCCAGCAGCGTAGACGGGGGGAGGGAAAAACTGTTTTTT
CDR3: CASSVDGGREKLFF

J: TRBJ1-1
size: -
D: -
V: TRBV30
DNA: TGTGCCTGGAGTCGGAGTGGAGGAGACACTGAAGCTTTCTTT
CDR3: CAWSRSGGDTEAFF

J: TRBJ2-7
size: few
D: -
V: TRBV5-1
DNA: TGCGCCAGCAGCTTGAGGGGTGAGTCCTACGAGCAGTACTTC
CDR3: CASSLRGESYEQYF